This T cell receptor beta chain was recorded in a study of blood T cell repertoires in COVID-19. Whole-study context: The samples span acute and convalescent COVID-19 from the United States, Italy and Spain. In each case, the material was cDNA or gDNA derived from T cells, B-cell-depleted T cells, or PBMCs.

The germline gives CDR1 SGHTA, CDR2 FQGTGA. CDR3 size: 16 residues. V lost 2 bases and J lost 6; bases outside the gene matches: 11. As originally analysed: Reference gene primer amplification gave estimated nucleated cell counts. The protocol was immunoSEQ multiplex PCR, while the TCRdb copy is restricted to in-frame clones and leaves out a portion. V and J calls plus clone size are reproduced from that table; the DNA served to infer D and trimming. The sample has tens of thousands of clones, 84% seen once. The receptor was isolated from a human donor in a cohort sampled during active COVID-19. Source material: peripheral blood. V gene TRBV7-3 combines with J gene TRBJ2-3; 7 nucleotides agree with TRBD2. The CDR3 coding sequence is TGTGCCAGCAGCTTACGGGGCGGGGGTAATTCTGATACGCAGTATTTT. Translating gives CASSLRGGGNSDTQYF.